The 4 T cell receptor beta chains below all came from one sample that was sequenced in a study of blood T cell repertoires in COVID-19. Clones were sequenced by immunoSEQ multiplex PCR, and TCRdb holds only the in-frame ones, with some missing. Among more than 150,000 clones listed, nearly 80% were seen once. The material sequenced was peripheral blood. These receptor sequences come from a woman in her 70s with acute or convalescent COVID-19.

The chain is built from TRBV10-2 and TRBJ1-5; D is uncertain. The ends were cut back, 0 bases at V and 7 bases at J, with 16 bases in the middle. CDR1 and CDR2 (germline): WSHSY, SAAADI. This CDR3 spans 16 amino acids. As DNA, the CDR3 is TGCGCCAGCAGTGAGTCCTGGGTTCCAGCGGGGCAGCCCCAGCATTTT. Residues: CASSESWVPAGQPQHF.

CDR3 nucleotide sequence: TGCGCCAGCAGCGCGGGACAGCATGGGACTGAAGCTTTCTTT. It translates to CASSAGQHGTEAFF. The V call is TRBV5-1, the J call TRBJ1-1, with TRBD1 matching 7 bases. The CDR3 is made up of 14 amino acids. Per the germline V gene, CDR1 is SGHRS and CDR2 is YFSETQ. The ends lost 4 bases at V and 5 bases at J; junction bases unmatched: 8.

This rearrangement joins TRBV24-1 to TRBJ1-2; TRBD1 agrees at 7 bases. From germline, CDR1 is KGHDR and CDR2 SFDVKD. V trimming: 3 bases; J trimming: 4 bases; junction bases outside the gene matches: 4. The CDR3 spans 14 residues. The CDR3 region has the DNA TGTGCCACCAGTGATACCGGGACAGCCTATGGCTACACCTTC. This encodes CATSDTGTAYGYTF.

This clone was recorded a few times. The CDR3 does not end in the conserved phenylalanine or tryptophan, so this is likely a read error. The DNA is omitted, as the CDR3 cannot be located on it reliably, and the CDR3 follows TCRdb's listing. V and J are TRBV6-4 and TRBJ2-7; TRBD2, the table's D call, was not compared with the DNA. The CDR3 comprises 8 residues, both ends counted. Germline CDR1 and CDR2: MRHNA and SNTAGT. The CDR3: CASSGGDS.